This T cell receptor beta chain comes out of a study of shared clonotypes between healthy human individuals. For the study at large: Donors had three CD4 naive, three CD4 memory, two CD8 naive and one CD8 memory plate apiece. Whole-study results and caveats: Compared with clonotypes that all four donors shared, non-shared clonotypes had lower generation probabilities.

Negatively enriched CD4+ T cells were divided by CD45RA into naive and memory. Germline V gives CDR1 SGHRS, CDR2 YFSETQ. V shed 5 bases and J shed 6 bases, with 10 bases lying between them. This CDR3 has 12 amino acids. About this clone: No antigen is known for it.

Sorted-subset replicate PCRs used roughly 210 ng of genomic DNA. This amount corresponded to 30,000 to 35,000 T cell genomes. Data came from immunoSEQ multiplex PCR; TCRdb stores just in-frame clones and leaves some out. The data contain approximately 2,300,000 clones, 85% to 95% of them singletons. This chain joins TRBV5-1 and TRBJ2-3; no clear D gene. This TCR came from a man aged 18-30 years in good health. Some clones in this sample may be carry-over from other donors' samples. The sample comprised naive CD4+ T cells from PBMCs. The sample's subset: CD45RA+ positively selected. The CDR3 here is CASRFASDTQYF. The CDR3 DNA reads TGCGCCAGCAGGTTTGCCTCCGATACGCAGTATTTT.